This entry lists 21 T cell receptor beta chains sequenced from one sample in a study of blood T cells in healthy people across ages. Through a sample-barcoded 5' primer and a J-beta primer mix, a second PCR was run for about 7 to 12 cycles. TCRdb reprocessed the 5' RACE reads with MiXCR, giving one entry per CDR3 protein. The sample has roughly 1.9 million distinct CDR3 sequences, about two fifths seen once. Sequenced material: blood. These receptors were collected from a human donor in good health.

The chain couples TRBV4-2 to TRBJ2-1; 12 nucleotides agree with TRBD2. The CDR3 loop spans 16 amino acids. Germline-derived CDR1 and CDR2 are LGHNA and YNFKEQ. V lost 2 bases to trimming and J lost 7 bases; unmatched junction nucleotides: 6. The CDR3 bases are TGTGCCAGCAGCCAACCTACTAGCGGGGGGCGAAATGAGCAGTTCTTC. Translation gives CASSQPTSGGRNEQFF.

This chain links TRBV6-5 with TRBJ2-5, with D unclear. With 7 bases removed from V and 6 bases from J, the gap between germline ends came to 9 bases. The CDR3 loop spans 11 amino acids. Germline lookup yields CDR1 MNHEY and CDR2 SVGAGI. The CDR3 reads CASNTGKTQYF. CDR3 DNA sequence: TGTGCCAGCAACACTGGAAAGACCCAGTACTTC.

The rearrangement links TRBV20-1 to TRBJ2-7, with unresolved D. Germline CDR1 and CDR2: DFQATT and SNEGSKA (reference sequence). This CDR3 spans 13 amino acids. Between the trimmed V and J ends, which lost 4 bases and 3 bases, there was a span of 13 bases. In nucleotides, the CDR3 is TGCAGTGCTACGAACTCCAGAAGCTACGAGCAGTACTTC. Its protein is CSATNSRSYEQYF.

V usage is TRBV24-1 and J usage is TRBJ2-6; 8 positions agree with TRBD1. The CDR3 consists of 17 residues. Germline V gene data show CDR1 as KGHDR and CDR2 as SFDVKD. J was trimmed by 2 bases and V by 3 bases; bases with no gene match: 5. In nucleotides, the CDR3 is TGTGCCACCAGTGATCCCCCAGGGGGCGCTGGGGCCAACGTCCTGACTTTC. Amino acid sequence: CATSDPPGGAGANVLTF.

The CDR3 reads CASSQFQHNQETQYF. The CDR3 DNA is TGTGCCAGCAGCCAATTTCAGCACAACCAAGAGACCCAGTACTTC. The genes are TRBV14 and TRBJ2-5; no reliable D call. CDR3 length: 15 amino acids. CDR1 is SGHDN, CDR2 FVKESK, per germline. Trimming stripped 2 bases from V and 0 bases from J, with 10 bases between. The full variable domain, rest sourced from reference TRBV14 and TRBJ2-5, is EAGVTQFPSHSVIEKGQTVTLRCDPISGHDNLYWYRRVMGKEIKFLLHFVKESKQDESGMPNNRFLAERTGGTYSTLKVQPAELEDSGVYFCASSQFQHNQETQYFGPGTRLLVL.

CDR3 sequence: CASSLEVLGNEQFF. The CDR3 bases are TGTGCCAGCAGCTTAGAGGTTCTGGGGAATGAGCAGTTCTTC. The V and J genes are TRBV11-3 and TRBJ2-1; D is unresolved. The CDR3 extends over 14 amino acids. Germline lookup yields CDR1 SGHNT and CDR2 YENEEA. V was cut by 0 bases and J by 7 bases, with 10 bases left in between.

The chain recombines TRBV7-6 with TRBJ2-5, with D perhaps matching TRBD1 (6 bases). Germline CDR1 reads SGHVS; CDR2 reads FNYEAQ. V lost 6 bases and J 5 bases, leaving 13 bases between the germline ends. This CDR3 spans 13 amino acids. The CDR3 DNA reads TGTGCCAGCAGTCCAAACAGGGAGGAGACCCAGTACTTC. This sequence encodes CASSPNREETQYF.

This rearrangement joins TRBV3-1 to TRBJ2-5; 7 bases are shared with TRBD2. Germline V gene lookup returns CDR1 LGHDT and CDR2 YNNKEL (reference sequence). V shed 4 bases and J 1 base; nucleotides not matched to a gene: 9. This CDR3 region has 16 residues. This CDR3 reads CASSPPGGRTQETQYF. CDR3 nucleotides: TGTGCCAGCAGCCCCCCGGGGGGACGTACCCAAGAGACCCAGTACTTC.

Remarks on this clonotype: A read error may explain this, as a much larger clone is one base away. This CDR3 is CASSSAKNYGYTF. CDR3 DNA: TGTGCCAGCAGCTCCGCGAAGAACTATGGCTACACCTTC. The chain recombines TRBV6-6 with TRBJ1-2; D uncertain. The CDR3 contains 13 residues. The V end lost 6 bases, the J end lost 2 bases, and 10 bases lay between the germline ends. In germline, CDR1 is MNHNY, CDR2 SVGAGI (reference sequence).

This clonotype has just a few counts. This chain joins TRBV29-1 and TRBJ2-2, with TRBD2 identical over 13 bases. CDR1 is SQVTM and CDR2 is ANQGSEA in the germline V gene. The CDR3 loop spans 18 amino acids. After removal of 3 bases from V and 0 bases from J, the junction contained 7 bases not matched to a gene. CDR3 loop: CSVEGTSGASPNTGELFF. In nucleotides, the CDR3 is TGCAGCGTTGAGGGGACTAGCGGGGCTTCACCGAACACCGGGGAGCTGTTTTTT.

This chain links TRBV29-1 with TRBJ1-2, with a tentative D call TRBD1 (5 bases). V dropped 5 bases and J dropped 6 bases, with 13 bases sitting between them. Germline V gene lookup returns CDR1 SQVTM and CDR2 ANQGSEA. This CDR3 is 12 amino acids long. The CDR3 bases are TGCAGCGTTTCGGTCAGGGCTGATGGCTACACCTTC. Translated: CSVSVRADGYTF.

The chain has TRBV10-3 and TRBJ1-2; 7 positions match TRBD1. V shed 11 bases and J 3 bases; nucleotides not matched to a gene: 9. The CDR3 is 13 amino acids. CDR1 ENHRY and CDR2 SYGVKD come from the germline V gene. For the CDR3, the DNA is TGTGCCGCACGGAGGGGGCTGTACTATGGCTACACCTTC. Amino acids: CAARRGLYYGYTF.

A word on this clonotype: A read error may account for a junction end that differs from germline. The V gene is TRBV4-1, the J gene TRBJ2-3; no reliable D call. The germline V gene has CDR1 MGHRA and CDR2 YSYEKL. The CDR3 loop spans 15 amino acids. The CDR3 region is CAGSQEWSSGDTQYF. The CDR3 DNA sequence: TGCGCCGGCAGCCAAGAGTGGAGTTCCGGGGATACGCAGTATTTT.

The rearrangement joins TRBV7-2 to TRBJ1-4, with 7 nucleotides matching TRBD1. The CDR3 covers 15 residues. Germline V gene sequence: CDR1 SGHTA, CDR2 FQGNSA. Trimming at V came to 5 bases and at J to 8 bases, leaving 11 bases not matched to a gene. The CDR3 DNA sequence: TGTGCCAGCAGCCTAGTGAGGGGGCCAAAAGAAAAACTGTTTTTT. It codes for CASSLVRGPKEKLFF.

A single count supports this clonotype. J is TRBJ2-1 and V is TRBV3-1, with 7 bases identical to TRBD2. There are 16 residues in the CDR3. Germline V gene sequence: CDR1 LGHDT, CDR2 YNNKEL (reference sequence). V was pared by 5 bases and J by 0 bases, with 7 bases of the junction left unmatched. The CDR3 DNA is TGTGCCAGCAGCGCGGGGGACGCATCCTCCTACAATGAGCAGTTCTTC. This sequence encodes CASSAGDASSYNEQFF.

The chain links TRBV7-3 to TRBJ2-3; D is tentatively TRBD1 or TRBD2 (5 bases each). Between the trimmed V and J ends, which lost 5 bases and 6 bases, there was a span of 18 bases. This CDR3 is 15 amino acids long. Germline-derived CDR1 and CDR2 are SGHTA and FQGTGA. CDR3 bases: TGTGCCAGCAGCCCCCCGGCGGATTGGGGGGATACGCAGTATTTT. It yields the protein CASSPPADWGDTQYF.

The table lists this clonotype with a few counts. The V gene is TRBV4-3, the J gene TRBJ1-2; unclear D gene. There are 14 residues in the CDR3. V was clipped by 1 base and J by 11 bases, with 17 bases between them. Germline CDR1 LGHNA, CDR2 YSLEER. In DNA form, the CDR3 reads TGCGCCAGCAGCCAAGTGTGGCTTGAAAAGGGTTACACCTTC. As protein: CASSQVWLEKGYTF.

The chain couples TRBV10-3 to TRBJ2-3, with 7 bases matching TRBD1. The ends lost 10 bases at V and 4 bases at J; junction bases unmatched: 11. The CDR3 covers 14 residues. CDR1 ENHRY and CDR2 SYGVKD come from the germline V gene. The CDR3 sequence: CATRSRGQADTQYF. Written as DNA, the CDR3 is TGTGCCACCCGGAGTAGGGGGCAGGCAGATACGCAGTATTTT.

The gene calls are TRBV3-1 and TRBJ2-1; 8 bases line up with TRBD2. Germline CDR1 LGHDT, CDR2 YNNKEL (reference sequence). The CDR3 covers 15 residues. V gave up 3 bases and J gave up 8 bases; unmatched junction bases: 9. The CDR3 protein is CASSHRGGPTYEQFF. As DNA, the CDR3 is TGTGCCAGCAGCCACCGGGGGGGCCCCACGTATGAGCAGTTCTTC.

A few counts support this clonotype. This rearrangement joins TRBV27 to TRBJ2-1; D is ambiguous. The germline V and J ends were trimmed by 5 bases and 4 bases, with 15 bases remaining between them. Germline CDR1 and CDR2: MNHEY and SMNVEV (reference sequence). The CDR3 has 15 residues. CDR3 residues: CASSPHLGWYNEQFF. In DNA form, the CDR3 reads TGTGCCAGCAGTCCACACCTAGGGTGGTACAATGAGCAGTTCTTC.

V is TRBV12-3 or TRBV12-4 and J is TRBJ2-4; TRBD1 matches 8 bases. The CDR3 consists of 12 residues. V was clipped by 4 bases and J by 8 bases; unmatched bases: 1. The CDR3 is CASSSQGDIQYF. In DNA form, the CDR3 reads TGTGCCAGCAGTTCACAGGGGGACATTCAGTACTTC.